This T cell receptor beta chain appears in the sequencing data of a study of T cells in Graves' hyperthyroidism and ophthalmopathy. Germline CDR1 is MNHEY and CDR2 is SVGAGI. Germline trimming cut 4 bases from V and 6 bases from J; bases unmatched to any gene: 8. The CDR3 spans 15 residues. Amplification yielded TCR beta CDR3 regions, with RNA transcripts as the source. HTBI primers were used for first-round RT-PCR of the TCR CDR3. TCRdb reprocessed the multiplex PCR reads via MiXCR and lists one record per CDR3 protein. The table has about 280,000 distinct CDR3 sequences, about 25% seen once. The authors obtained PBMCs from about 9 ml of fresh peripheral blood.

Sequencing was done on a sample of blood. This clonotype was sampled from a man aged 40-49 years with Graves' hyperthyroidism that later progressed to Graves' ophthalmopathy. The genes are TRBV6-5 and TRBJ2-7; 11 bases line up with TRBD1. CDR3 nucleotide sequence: TGTGCCAGCAGTTCTAACGGACAGGGGGCGAGCGAGCAGTACTTC. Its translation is CASSSNGQGASEQYF.